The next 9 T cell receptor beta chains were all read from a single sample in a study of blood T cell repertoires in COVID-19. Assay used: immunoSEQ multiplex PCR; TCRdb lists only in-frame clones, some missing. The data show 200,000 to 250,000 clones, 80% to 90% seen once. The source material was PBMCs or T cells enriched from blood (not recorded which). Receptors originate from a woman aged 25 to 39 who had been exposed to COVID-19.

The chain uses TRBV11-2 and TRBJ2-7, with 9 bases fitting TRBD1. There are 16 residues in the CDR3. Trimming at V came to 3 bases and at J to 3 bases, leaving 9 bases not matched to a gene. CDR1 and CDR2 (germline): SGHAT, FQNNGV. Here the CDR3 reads CASSLGTGTSYYEQYF. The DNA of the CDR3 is TGTGCCAGCAGCTTGGGGACAGGGACGAGCTACTACGAGCAGTACTTC.

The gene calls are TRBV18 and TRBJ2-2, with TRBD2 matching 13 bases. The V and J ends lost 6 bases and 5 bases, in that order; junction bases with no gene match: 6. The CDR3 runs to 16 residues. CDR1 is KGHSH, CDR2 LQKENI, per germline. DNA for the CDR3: TGTGCCAGCTCGCGGACTAGCGGGAGAAGTACCGGGGAGCTGTTTTTT. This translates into CASSRTSGRSTGELFF.

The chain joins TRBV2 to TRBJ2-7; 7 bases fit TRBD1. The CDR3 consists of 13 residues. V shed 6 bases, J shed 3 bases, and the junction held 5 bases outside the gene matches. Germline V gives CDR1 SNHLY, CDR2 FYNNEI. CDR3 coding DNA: TGTGCCAGCAGGGACAGGCCGAGCTACGAGCAGTACTTC. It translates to CASRDRPSYEQYF.

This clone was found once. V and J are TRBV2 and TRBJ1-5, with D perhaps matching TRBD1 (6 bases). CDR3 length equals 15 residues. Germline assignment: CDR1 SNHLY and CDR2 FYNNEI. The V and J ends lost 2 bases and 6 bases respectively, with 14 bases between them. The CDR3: CASSEPGVGGQPQHF. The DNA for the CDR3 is TGTGCCAGCAGTGAACCAGGGGTAGGGGGTCAGCCCCAGCATTTT.

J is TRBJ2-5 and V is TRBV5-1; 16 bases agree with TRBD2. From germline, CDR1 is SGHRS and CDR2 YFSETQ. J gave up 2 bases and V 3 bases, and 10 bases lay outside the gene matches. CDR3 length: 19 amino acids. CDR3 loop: CASSWPGLAGGRDQETQYF. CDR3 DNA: TGCGCCAGCAGCTGGCCGGGACTAGCGGGAGGGAGGGATCAAGAGACCCAGTACTTC.

CDR3 bases: TGCGCCAGCAGCCGAGATGGGACAGGGGGAGATACGCAGTATTTT. Translated, it gives CASSRDGTGGDTQYF. The rearrangement uses TRBV5-1 and TRBJ2-3; 11 nucleotides line up with TRBD1. CDR1 and CDR2 (germline): SGHRS, YFSETQ. This CDR3 region has 15 residues. Unmatched junction bases numbered 6, after V lost 4 bases and J lost 5 bases. Full variable domain (remainder filled in from reference TRBV5-1 and TRBJ2-3): KAGVTQTPRYLIKTRGQQVTLSCSPISGHRSVSWYQQTPGQGLQFLFEYFSETQRNKGNFPGRFSGRQFSNSRSEMNVSTLELGDSALYLCASSRDGTGGDTQYFGPGTRLTVL.

CDR3 protein: CASSPDRAREKLFF. The CDR3 DNA reads as TGTGCCAGCAGCCCCGACAGGGCTCGGGAAAAACTGTTTTTT. The rearrangement links TRBV6-5 to TRBJ1-4; 7 bases align to TRBD1. V was pared by 6 bases and J by 8 bases, with 9 bases of the junction left unmatched. Per germline, CDR1 MNHEY and CDR2 SVGAGI. The CDR3 totals 14 residues.

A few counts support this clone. The CDR3 here is CASSIQGREQYF. The CDR3 region has the DNA TGCGCCAGCAGTATTCAGGGTCGCGAGCAGTACTTC. V usage is TRBV10-2 and J usage is TRBJ2-7; possible D gene TRBD1, 5 bases. The V end was cut by 5 bases, the J end by 6 bases, with 11 bases between. This CDR3 region has 12 residues. Germline V gives CDR1 WSHSY, CDR2 SAAADI.

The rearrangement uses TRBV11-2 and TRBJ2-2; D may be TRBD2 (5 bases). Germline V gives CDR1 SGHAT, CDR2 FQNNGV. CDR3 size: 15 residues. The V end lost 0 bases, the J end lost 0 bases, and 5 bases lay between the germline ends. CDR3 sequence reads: CASSLDGTNTGELFF. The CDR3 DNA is TGTGCCAGCAGCTTAGACGGGACGAACACCGGGGAGCTGTTTTTT.